These 30 T cell receptor beta chains originate from one sample sequenced in a study of blood T cell repertoires in COVID-19. TCRdb keeps only in-frame clones here, not all; method: immunoSEQ multiplex PCR. In the table there are approximately 250,000 clones, 80% to 90% of which are singletons. Specimen: peripheral blood. The origin of the receptors is a man aged 35 to 55 with acute or convalescent COVID-19.

This clone was seen a handful of times. The chain uses TRBV2 and TRBJ1-6, with a possible D match to TRBD1 (6 bases). CDR3 length: 16 residues. Per the germline V gene, CDR1 is SNHLY and CDR2 is FYNNEI. V dropped 7 bases and J dropped 6 bases, with 19 bases sitting between them. CDR3 DNA: TGTGCCAGCACTATCGAGGGAAGGGGGACTAATTCACCCCTCCACTTT. Translation gives CASTIEGRGTNSPLHF.

This chain links TRBV6-1 with TRBJ1-6; 8 bases are a match to TRBD1. From germline, CDR1 is MNHNS and CDR2 SASEGT. V lost 2 bases and J lost 10; bases outside the gene matches: 4. The CDR3 runs to 14 residues. The CDR3 reads CASSETRGRSPLHF. CDR3 nucleotide sequence: TGTGCCAGCAGTGAAACCAGGGGGCGGTCACCCCTCCACTTT.

The V and J genes are TRBV10-2 and TRBJ1-4; 9 bases fit TRBD1. The CDR3 is 16 residues long. Germline V CDR1 and CDR2: WSHSY, SAAADI. V was pared by 5 bases and J by 8 bases, with 12 bases of the junction left unmatched. CDR3 sequence (DNA): TGCGCCAGCAGTCCAACGACGGGACAGGGAGACGAAAAACTGTTTTTT. This gives the protein CASSPTTGQGDEKLFF.

This clone appeared a single time. CDR3 sequence: CASSGGTGSVNTEAFF. The CDR3 DNA reads TGTGCCAGCAGTGGGGGGACAGGGTCCGTGAACACTGAAGCTTTCTTT. The gene calls are TRBV2 and TRBJ1-1, with TRBD1 matching over 9 bases. Looked up from germline, CDR1 is SNHLY and CDR2 is FYNNEI. J was trimmed by 0 bases and V by 4 bases; bases with no gene match: 6. The CDR3 is made up of 16 amino acids.

The chain employs TRBV7-3 and TRBJ2-1, with 9 nucleotides matching TRBD1. Germline V CDR1 and CDR2: SGHTA, FQGTGA. The CDR3 sequence is 15 residues long. J gave up 4 bases and V 4 bases, and 5 bases lay outside the gene matches. As DNA, the CDR3 is TGTGCCAGCAGCTCACCGGGACAGGGTTACAATGAGCAGTTCTTC. Translation: CASSSPGQGYNEQFF.

This sequence joins TRBV7-2 and TRBJ1-1; tentative D call: TRBD1 (5 bases). The CDR3 runs 15 residues. The germline gives CDR1 SGHTA, CDR2 FQGNSA. V lost 2 bases, J lost 1 base, and 11 bases lay in between. The CDR3 loop is CASSLLGAQNTEAFF. Here the CDR3 DNA reads TGTGCCAGCAGCTTACTAGGGGCCCAGAACACTGAAGCTTTCTTT.

The chain is built from TRBV2 and TRBJ1-2, with D unresolved. CDR1 and CDR2 from the germline V gene are SNHLY and FYNNEI. Trimming removed 6 bases from V and 1 base from J, with 9 bases in between. The CDR3 has 13 residues. The CDR3 DNA is TGTGCCAGCAGAGGACTCTTTAACTATGGCTACACCTTC. Its protein product is CASRGLFNYGYTF. The full variable domain, completed using reference TRBV2 and TRBJ1-2, is EPEVTQTPSHQVTQMGQEVILRCVPISNHLYFYWYRQILGQKVEFLVSFYNNEISEKSEIFDDQFSVERPDGSNFTLKIRSTKLEDSAMYFCASRGLFNYGYTFGSGTRLTVV.

This sequence joins TRBV13 and TRBJ2-7; 8 nucleotides match TRBD2. The junction had 9 bases not matched to a gene; V was cut back by 4 bases and J by 7 bases. From germline, CDR1 is PRHDT and CDR2 FYEKMQ (reference sequence). This CDR3 has 14 residues. CDR3 loop: CASSSRGGLMEQYF. Here the CDR3 DNA reads TGTGCCAGCAGCTCCCGGGGGGGGCTAATGGAGCAGTACTTC.

The rearrangement links TRBV19 to TRBJ1-1, with TRBD1 identical over 7 bases. The CDR3 is 11 residues long. J gave up 9 bases and V 7 bases, and 5 bases lay outside the gene matches. Germline values: CDR1 LNHDA, CDR2 SQIVND (reference sequence). The CDR3 DNA reads as TGTGCCAGTATCGGGGACAGAAAAGCTTTCTTT. Encoded protein: CASIGDRKAFF.

The chain joins TRBV9 to TRBJ1-6, with D tentatively TRBD1 (5 bases). The V end was cut by 0 bases, the J end by 16 bases, with 11 bases between. The CDR3 runs to 12 residues. CDR1 is SGDLS, CDR2 YYNGEE, per germline. The CDR3 bases are TGTGCCAGCAGCGTAGGGGAGGGGCCTCTCCACTTT. It codes for CASSVGEGPLHF.

Here the CDR3 DNA reads TGTGCCAGCAGCCACCGGGGGGTTCTGGAGACCCAGTACTTC. It encodes CASSHRGVLETQYF. The V gene is TRBV7-9, the J gene TRBJ2-5; TRBD2 matches 7 bases. After removal of 5 bases from V and 5 bases from J, the junction contained 8 bases not matched to a gene. CDR1 and CDR2 from the germline V gene are SEHNR and FQNEAQ (reference sequence). This CDR3 has 14 residues. The full variable domain, in which reference TRBV7-9 and TRBJ2-5 provide the parts outside the CDR3, is DTGVSQNPRHKITKRGQNVTFRCDPISEHNRLYWYRQTLGQGPEFLTYFQNEAQLEKSRLLSDRFSAERPKGSFSTLEIQRTEQGDSAMYLCASSHRGVLETQYFGPGTRLLVL.

Only a few counts were recorded for this clone. The chain employs TRBV2 and TRBJ2-2; 8 nucleotides align to TRBD1. CDR1 and CDR2 from the germline V gene are SNHLY and FYNNEI. The J segment lost 0 bases and the V segment lost 6 bases, leaving 3 bases of the junction unmatched. The CDR3 consists of 15 residues. The CDR3 DNA follows: TGTGCCAGCAGGCCGGACAGGGCGAACACCGGGGAGCTGTTTTTT. It yields the protein CASRPDRANTGELFF.

This clone appeared a single time. The chain employs TRBV28 and TRBJ1-5, with 9 bases that match TRBD1. The CDR3 covers 13 residues. Germline CDR1 reads MDHEN; CDR2 reads SYDVKM. V lost 6 bases, J lost 5 bases, and 2 bases stayed unmatched. Here the CDR3 DNA reads TGTGCCAGCAGCCGGACAGGGGATCAGCCCCAGCATTTT. It yields the protein CASSRTGDQPQHF.

The count of this clone is one. The genes are TRBV15 and TRBJ1-4, with 8 bases lining up with TRBD1. The CDR3 extends over 16 amino acids. Germline V gene sequence: CDR1 LNHNV, CDR2 YYDKDF (reference sequence). V was clipped by 11 bases and J by 4 bases; unmatched bases: 15. The DNA for the CDR3 is TGTGCCGCGAGGAAGGGGCAGGGGGCGGGTAATGAAAAACTGTTTTTT. Its translation: CAARKGQGAGNEKLFF.

This chain uses TRBV7-9 with TRBJ1-6; 10 positions agree with TRBD1. Looked up from germline, CDR1 is SEHNR and CDR2 is FQNEAQ (reference sequence). The CDR3 loop spans 14 amino acids. The V gene end was trimmed by 1 base and the J gene end by 9 bases; junction bases not matched to a gene: 0. The CDR3: CASSLGDRGSPLHF. CDR3 DNA sequence: TGTGCCAGCAGCTTAGGGGACAGGGGTTCACCCCTCCACTTT.

The chain uses TRBV5-4 and TRBJ2-3, with TRBD2 identical over 8 bases. V dropped 4 bases and J dropped 4; count of bases not matched to a gene: 14. CDR3 size: 17 residues. Germline lookup yields CDR1 SGHNT and CDR2 YYREEE (reference sequence). Here the CDR3 DNA reads TGTGCCAGCAGCGCCAAAGGGGGGACTAGGTCCCCAGATACGCAGTATTTT. It yields the protein CASSAKGGTRSPDTQYF. The entire variable domain, with the rest obtained from reference TRBV5-4 and TRBJ2-3, is as follows: ETGVTQSPTHLIKTRGQQVTLRCSSQSGHNTVSWYQQALGQGPQFIFQYYREEENGRGNFPPRFSGLQFPNYSSELNVNALELDDSALYLCASSAKGGTRSPDTQYFGPGTRLTVL.

This chain connects TRBV6-6 to TRBJ1-1; TRBD1 might be the D (5 bases). Germline assignment: CDR1 MNHNY and CDR2 SVGAGI (reference sequence). The CDR3 is made up of 14 amino acids. Trimming shortened V by 6 bases and J by 4 bases, and 15 bases separated the two germline ends. The CDR3 bases are TGTGCCAGCAGCCTCCCGTTGGGGCGCACTGAAGCTTTCTTT. Translation: CASSLPLGRTEAFF.

CDR3 nucleotides: TGTGCCAGTACCAGACAGTTCAATCAGCCCCAGCATTTT. Translated, it gives CASTRQFNQPQHF. This sequence joins TRBV19 and TRBJ1-5; perhaps TRBD1 as D (5 bases). The CDR3 consists of 13 residues. Germline V lookup: CDR1 LNHDA, CDR2 SQIVND (reference sequence). Trimming shortened V by 7 bases and J by 3 bases, and 10 bases separated the two germline ends.

As concerns this clone: Within the sample, other DNA sequences also encode this same CDR3. The rearrangement links TRBV5-6 to TRBJ1-5, with 8 bases identical to TRBD1. There are 14 residues in the CDR3. Per the germline V gene, CDR1 is SGHDT and CDR2 is YYEEEE. With V trimmed by 0 bases and J by 4 bases, 0 bases remained unmatched. CDR3 amino acids: CASSLGTGNQPQHF. CDR3 nucleotides: TGTGCCAGCAGCTTGGGGACAGGGAATCAGCCCCAGCATTTT.

The V and J genes are TRBV5-5 and TRBJ1-4; TRBD1 matches 7 bases. The germline V gene has CDR1 SGHKS and CDR2 YYEKEE (reference sequence). Trimming took 7 bases from V and 3 from J; bases not matched to a gene: 9. The CDR3 has 15 amino acids. CDR3 bases: TGTGCCAGCGCCCAGGGGGGACAGTCTAATGAAAAACTGTTTTTT. It codes for CASAQGGQSNEKLFF.

This chain connects TRBV11-2 to TRBJ1-6; D not certain. Germline V CDR1 and CDR2: SGHAT, FQNNGV. The V end was cut by 1 base, the J end by 6 bases, with 10 bases between. The CDR3 covers 15 residues. CDR3 amino acids: CASSLVPTVNSPLHF. The CDR3 nucleotides read TGTGCCAGCAGCTTAGTCCCCACGGTTAATTCACCCCTCCACTTT.

This clone was counted a few times. A junction end diverges from the germline sequence, so it may reflect a read error. This sequence joins TRBV7-9 and TRBJ2-7; 8 nucleotides align to TRBD1. Per the germline V gene, CDR1 is SEHNR and CDR2 is FQNEAQ (reference sequence). This CDR3 is built from 14 residues. DNA for the CDR3: TGTGCCAGCAGAAGAGGACAGGGCTCCGACGAGCAGTACTTC. Translation: CASRRGQGSDEQYF.

The chain recombines TRBV2 with TRBJ1-1; D is uncertain. Germline-derived CDR1 and CDR2 are SNHLY and FYNNEI. V was cut by 6 bases and J by 4 bases, with 18 bases left in between. The CDR3 loop spans 15 amino acids. CDR3 coding DNA: TGTGCCAGCAGCCAAGACACCGCATCGATCACTGAAGCTTTCTTT. It is translated as CASSQDTASITEAFF.

CDR3 DNA sequence: TGTGCCAGCAGCTCTACCGAGCAGTACTTC. Residues: CASSSTEQYF. This chain uses TRBV11-2 with TRBJ2-7; D not certain. The CDR3 runs to 10 residues. CDR1 and CDR2 from the germline V gene are SGHAT and FQNNGV. V was shortened by 4 bases and J by 6 bases, with 4 bases between the two germline ends.

The genes are TRBV19 and TRBJ2-1; perhaps TRBD2 as D (7 bases). The CDR3 has 15 residues. Germline V gene sequence: CDR1 LNHDA, CDR2 SQIVND (reference sequence). V lost 1 base to trimming and J lost 5 bases, with 12 bases between them. The CDR3, as DNA: TGTGCCAGTAGTATAGCGGGGGGCGGTAACAATGAGCAGTTCTTC. Amino acids: CASSIAGGGNNEQFF.

The chain has TRBV28 and TRBJ1-2, with 8 nucleotides matching TRBD1. The V gene end was trimmed by 2 bases and the J gene end by 5 bases; junction bases not matched to a gene: 4. The CDR3 spans 14 residues. Germline V gene sequence: CDR1 MDHEN, CDR2 SYDVKM. The CDR3 spells CASSLMGQVYGYTF. CDR3 nucleotide sequence: TGTGCCAGCAGTTTAATGGGACAGGTTTATGGCTACACCTTC.

The CDR3 protein is CSVVQGRLQNEQFF. As DNA, the CDR3 is TGCAGCGTTGTGCAGGGGCGATTGCAAAATGAGCAGTTCTTC. The chain joins TRBV29-1 to TRBJ2-1; possible D gene TRBD1, 6 bases. The CDR3 totals 14 residues. Per germline, CDR1 SQVTM and CDR2 ANQGSEA. Trimming left V 4 bases short and J 7 bases short, with 17 bases between.

The chain employs TRBV6-2 or TRBV6-3 and TRBJ2-3, with 13 bases matching TRBD2. The trim removed 0 bases at V and 3 bases at J, leaving 6 bases unmatched. The CDR3 spans 18 residues. CDR1 MNHEY and CDR2 SVGEGT come from the germline V gene. CDR3: CASSYSAGLAGTTDTQYF. DNA for the CDR3: TGTGCCAGCAGTTACTCGGCGGGACTAGCGGGGACGACAGATACGCAGTATTTT.

This chain uses TRBV28 with TRBJ1-6; the D is unclear. Germline values: CDR1 MDHEN, CDR2 SYDVKM. The CDR3 covers 16 residues. Trimming removed 3 bases from V and 5 bases from J, with 14 bases in between. The CDR3 nucleotides are TGTGCCAGCAGTTTGGCACAACATAAACATAATTCACCCCTCCACTTT. Protein: CASSLAQHKHNSPLHF.

The chain recombines TRBV18 with TRBJ1-3; no reliable D call. Germline V gene lookup returns CDR1 KGHSH and CDR2 LQKENI. V lost 6 bases and J lost 0, with 12 bases in between. CDR3 length: 15 residues. The CDR3 bases are TGTGCCAGCTCCCAAGTGGAGCCCTCTGGAAACACCATATATTTT. It yields the protein CASSQVEPSGNTIYF.